This TCR beta chain comes out of a study of blood T cells in healthy people across ages. This clonotype was seen at least ten times. Its cognate antigen is unknown. Study-wide results and limits: With unsorted PBMCs, a conclusive comparison of naive versus antigen-experienced cells was not possible. Naive T cell percentage showed a strong correlation with TCR beta diversity.

Through a sample-barcoded 5' primer and a J-beta primer mix, a second PCR was run for roughly 7 to 12 cycles. Sequencing yielded, for each sample, at least 3 million paired-end reads carrying CDR3. TCRdb reanalysed the 5' RACE reads using MiXCR and keeps one entry per CDR3 protein. The sample contains 800,000 to 950,000 distinct CDR3 sequences, almost 30% of which appear only once. These data were also reused for a study on T cells of mothers and their children. This second report adds: It was observed that no persistent microchimeric T cell clones could be detected.

Material for sequencing was blood. This TCR came from a middle-aged woman in good health.

CDR3 in DNA: TGTGCCAGCAAGGGCGGGGGGTTCTACGAGCAGTACTTC. Translated, it gives CASKGGGFYEQYF. The gene calls are TRBV27 and TRBJ2-7; 8 bases agree with TRBD2. V shed 7 bases, J shed 3 bases, and the junction held 5 bases outside the gene matches. The CDR3 length is 13 residues. CDR1 is MNHEY and CDR2 is SMNVEV in the germline V gene (reference sequence).